This record concerns one TCR beta chain sequence. From germline, CDR1 is LNHDA and CDR2 SQIVND (reference sequence). This CDR3 comprises 12 residues. After removal of 9 bases from V and 7 bases from J, the junction contained 7 bases not matched to a gene. This entry belongs to a study of blood T cell repertoires in COVID-19. Sequencing used immunoSEQ multiplex PCR; TCRdb keeps in-frame clones, though not all of them. The sample yields 250,000 to 300,000 clones, roughly 90% seen once. The sequence came from a woman aged 60-75 years who had recovered from COVID-19. Material for sequencing was PBMCs or T cells enriched from blood (not recorded which). V is TRBV19 and J is TRBJ1-1; 8 nucleotides line up with TRBD1. CDR3 sequence reads: CASGDRNVEAFF. The DNA for the CDR3 is TGTGCCAGCGGGGACAGGAACGTTGAAGCTTTCTTT.